A selection of T cell receptor beta chains follows, all from one sample in a study of CD8+CD57+ T cells in acquired aplastic anemia. From the reads, TCRdb called clonotypes with MiXCR, one entry per CDR3 protein. This sample has hundreds of thousands of distinct CDR3 sequences, with roughly 68% found just once. The specimen sequenced was sorted CD4+, CD8+, or CD8+CD57+ T cells (not recorded which) from PBMCs. These TCRs come from a human donor in good health, serving as a control. Both conserved end residues are part of each CDR3.

cdr3_length v_call cdr3_aa
12 TRBV20-1 CSARVTTDKEYF
15 TRBV5-4 CASSLQLALNNEQFF
16 TRBV24-1 CATSDSGQSTEETQYF
15 TRBV12-3/TRBV12-4 CASGRSGGRYNEQFF
15 TRBV20-1 CSCSGKQLPGNTIYF
13 TRBV25-1 CATSKRLLDEQFF
13 TRBV7-2 CASSARDDYEQYF
13 TRBV19 CASTRQGNYGYTF
12 TRBV7-2 CASSPTGNEQYF
15 TRBV7-8 CASSLASGADTQYFF
13 TRBV3-1 CASSPPGLTEAFF
17 TRBV2 CASSTGPGGRSNQPQHF
14 TRBV7-6 CASRLNSGGSNYPF
16 TRBV5-8 CASSLYRGSSTDTQYF
17 TRBV7-8 CASSEGGGWGYNQPQHF
19 TRBV4-1 CASSQPTSGGYFSTDTQYF
12 TRBV7-4 CASSLTDSPLLF